This paragraph reports one T cell receptor (beta chain). This entry belongs to a study of CD8 T cells in Susac syndrome. It was negative isolation that provided the CD8+ and CD4+ T cells, whereas TEMRA cells were enriched by FACS. Trimming cost V 7 bases and J 1 base; bases outside gene matches: 6. CDR3 size: 13 residues. Germline V gives CDR1 SQVTM, CDR2 ANQGSEA. It was with random hexamers that about 0.45 to 1 ug RNA was reverse transcribed. Multiplex PCR with immunoSEQ amplified the TCR beta CDR3 across 54 Vbeta and 13 Jbeta. TCRdb processed the immunoSEQ multiplex PCR reads anew with MiXCR; each CDR3 protein has one entry. Counted here are about 200,000 distinct CDR3 sequences, 85% to 95% occurring once; the ten biggest clones make up about 0.095%.

The specimen sequenced was CD4+ T cells from PBMCs. The chain recombines TRBV29-1 with TRBJ1-1; 7 positions match TRBD1. This sequence was found in a human donor in good health. The CDR3 region has the DNA TGCAGCGCTCGCGGACAGGCGAACACTGAAGCTTTCTTT. This codes for CSARGQANTEAFF.